This TCR beta chain was found in a study of blood T cell repertoires in COVID-19 (dated by TCRdb to the early 2020s). Background on the whole study: The collaborator samples originated in the United States, Italy and Spain and spanned the acute and convalescent phases of COVID-19. The repertoires were made available in a free public database intended to serve as a resource for research on the immune response to SARS-CoV-2. Where HLA class I and class II types were available, the types were taken from metadata supplied by the sample provider, not from assay-based typing. The samples were drawn from two sources: the first 160 participants of the ongoing ImmuneRACE study, and 950 to 1,500 subjects contributed by 6 global collaborators. A de-identified subject ID, COVID-19 status, age in years and sex were almost always included in the sample metadata. The material from the prospective study consisted of cDNA or gDNA derived from T cells, B-cell-depleted T cells, or PBMCs. Subjects who had been exposed to COVID-19, were actively infected with it, or had recovered from it provided the deeply sampled blood TCRbeta repertoires that made up the dataset.

CDR1 and CDR2 are read off the germline V gene as KGHSH and LQKENI. Trimming takes 3 bases from V and 2 bases from J, and the germline ends sit 16 bases apart. From cysteine to phenylalanine, the CDR3 is 16 amino acids long. The retained sequence is limited to the CDR3, 48 bases, with the frame set at the first base. TCRbeta CDR3 regions were amplified from genomic DNA by means of the immunoSEQ Assay, a bias-controlled multiplex PCR. The study's own analysis went as follows. Nucleated cell counts per sample were estimated from amplification of reference gene primers within the assay. Sequence reads were collapsed and filtered to measure the absolute abundance of every unique TCRbeta CDR3 rearrangement. For each sample, productive Simpson clonality was calculated as the square root of Simpson's diversity index across productive rearrangements. TCRdb took this table from immuneACCESS and kept in-frame rearrangements with V and J called. Such tables lack part of the clones; where checked against another copy, unresolved V genes explain under half of the gap, and the rest is unexplained. That table supplies the V and J calls and clone size; D and trimming were determined from the DNA. Across this sample there are under 200,000 clones, with over 70% seen only once. The ten most abundant clones make up around 8.4% of the sample.

Each collaborating institution followed its own protocols to collect whole blood in K2EDTA tubes. For TCRbeta analysis, collaborators shipped samples as frozen whole blood, isolated PBMCs, or DNA extracted from either of those sample types. The table lists this clone with a few counts. Its binding antigen is unknown. The record has no base qualities; no much larger clone is one base away. The research as a whole found: How much clinical and demographic metadata was included differed by source and by participant, and the metadata was provided uncurated.

Sample: peripheral blood. The chain was built from TRBV18 and TRBJ1-1; TRBD1 is a possible D gene, resting on 5 matching bases. This TCR came from a woman at least 80 years old with active or convalescent COVID-19. The sequence in DNA is TGTGCCAGCTCACCCCAGACCGGGGGGTATAACACTGAAGCTTTCTTT. This sequence encodes CASSPQTGGYNTEAFF.